Listed below are T cell receptor beta chains from one sample, sequenced in a study of T-cell reconstitution after alpha-beta-depleted transplantation in children. TCRdb fed the PCR reads into MiXCR, producing one record per CDR3 protein. Here the sample spans roughly 350,000 distinct CDR3 sequences, around 10% being singletons. Sample: PBMCs from the stem cell graft donor, taken from the stem cell graft. These receptors all stem from a human donor who donated a stem cell graft to a child with acute lymphoblastic leukemia. Each CDR3 is given with its conserved first and last residue. The D gene is left open where the match is weak. Size is stated as once, few, many, or a class for an expanded clone.

j_gene | abundance | v_gene | d_gene | CDR3nt | CDR3aa
TRBJ1-2 | many | TRBV7-9 | - | TGTGCCAGCAGCGTTGGGGGTATTCTGGGCTACACCTTC | CASSVGGILGYTF
TRBJ2-5 | few | TRBV7-2 | - | TGTGCCAGCAGCTTTGGATGGGAGACCCAGTACTTC | CASSFGWETQYF
TRBJ1-2 | few | TRBV4-1 | TRBD1 | TGCGCCAGCAGCCACGACAGGGGGGGATATGGCTACACCTTC | CASSHDRGGYGYTF
TRBJ2-7 | few | TRBV3-1 | - | TGTGCCAGCAGCCAAGACGCGGCGACCTACGAGCAGTACTTC | CASSQDAATYEQYF
TRBJ1-4 | few | TRBV7-2 | TRBD1 | TGTGCCAGCAGCTTCCGGACAGGGATTGAGAAACTGTTTTTT | CASSFRTGIEKLFF
TRBJ1-2 | few | TRBV27 | - | TGTGCCAGCAGTTTTCAGGGGCCCTATGGCTACACCTTC | CASSFQGPYGYTF
TRBJ2-7 | many | TRBV29-1 | - | TGCAGCGTTGAAACAGGGTCCTACGAGCAGTACTTC | CSVETGSYEQYF
TRBJ2-7 | many | TRBV5-1 | - | TGCGCCAGCAGCTTGGAGCGGGCTCAGCAGTACTTC | CASSLERAQQYF
TRBJ2-1 | few | TRBV28 | TRBD2 | TGTGCCAGCAGTTTATTACGGACTAGCGGGGACAATGAGCAGTTCTTC | CASSLLRTSGDNEQFF
TRBJ2-3 | few | TRBV7-6 | - | TGTGCCAGCAGCTTTCCTAAGGACAGACTAAATAGCACAGATACGCAGTATTTT | CASSFPKDRLNSTDTQYF